This T cell receptor beta chain is from a study of blood T cell repertoires in COVID-19. Study-wide context: The cDNA or gDNA used as material had been derived from T cells, B-cell-depleted T cells, or PBMCs.

The CDR3 runs to 14 residues. The V gene lost 4 bases and the J gene lost 6 bases, with 15 bases spanning the gap. Germline assignment: CDR1 LNHDA and CDR2 SQIVND (reference sequence). Assay used: immunoSEQ multiplex PCR; TCRdb lists only in-frame clones, some missing. This sample carries 190,000 or so clones, roughly four fifths of them seen once, and the ten largest clones take about a tenth. Sequencing was done on a sample of PBMCs or T cells enriched from blood (not recorded which). The origin of this receptor is a middle-aged man who had recovered from COVID-19. This chain links TRBV19 with TRBJ1-2, with D tentatively TRBD1 (6 bases). CDR3 sequence (DNA): TGTGCCAGTAGTACTAGAAAACAGGGAAATGGCTACACCTTC. Translating gives CASSTRKQGNGYTF.